This T cell receptor beta chain was profiled in a study of regulatory T cells in long-lasting Graves disease. Regarding the study as a whole: Persistent patients had a count of shared public clonotypes (more than 2,500) that exceeded that of new patients (966).

The authors built TCR beta libraries using iRepertoire HTBI primers and Arm-PCR of CDR3 regions. A single record per CDR3 protein comes from TCRdb applying MiXCR to the multiplex PCR reads. Among approximately 540,000 distinct CDR3 sequences listed, around 13% were seen once. The table lists this clonotype with a count of one. Its antigen remains unknown. V was cut by 7 bases and J by 5 bases, with 11 bases left in between. CDR3 length equals 13 residues. Per the germline V gene, CDR1 is KGHDR and CDR2 is SFDVKD. This sample's time point: newly diagnosed GD, antithyroid drugs for less than 3 months. The authors made the TCR library using RNA they extracted from PBMCs. A further study also used this sample, focusing on T cells in Graves' hyperthyroidism and ophthalmopathy. This second report adds: The primer set for the first-round RT-PCR of the TCR CDR3 was HTBI.

The rearrangement links TRBV24-1 to TRBJ2-1; D is unresolved. The receptor was isolated from a woman in her twenties or thirties with Graves disease. The source material was peripheral blood mononuclear cells (PBMCs), sampled at new diagnosis, from a patient treated with antithyroid drugs. The CDR3 coding sequence is TGTGCCACCAGGGCTTACACTAACAATGAGCAGTTCTTC. Its translation: CATRAYTNNEQFF.